This T cell receptor beta chain was observed in a study of T-cell reconstitution after alpha-beta-depleted transplantation in children. Points from the study as a whole: T-cell counts and diversity at one year post-transplant came mainly from newly produced T cells.

V was shortened by 2 bases and J by 10 bases, with 7 bases between the two germline ends. This CDR3 has 11 residues. Germline CDR1 reads SEHNR; CDR2 reads FQNEAQ (reference sequence). Unique molecular identifiers were built into the TCRbeta library. TCRdb reprocessed the PCR reads via MiXCR and lists one record per CDR3 protein. Among approximately 250,000 distinct CDR3 sequences listed, about 25% were seen once. Note on this clonotype: Its target is unknown.

The source was PBMCs, collected before TCRalphabeta/CD19-depleted stem cell transplant. The chain links TRBV7-9 to TRBJ2-3; a weak D match, TRBD2 (5 bases). This receptor was taken from a girl aged 2 to 10 with Fanconi anemia, due to receive a stem cell transplant. As DNA, the CDR3 is TGTGCCAGCAGCTTATTTAGCGCGCAGTATTTT. Protein product: CASSLFSAQYF.